This TCR beta chain was documented in a study of Ad26.COV2.S vaccination and SARS-CoV-2 variants. General study points: Total responses of T cells may have been underestimated by the analyses of TCR breadth and depth. Recipients of either vaccine or placebo displayed similar breadth of non-spike TCRs.

The germline CDR1 and CDR2 sequences are SGHDT and YYEEEE. The CDR3 has 16 amino acids. Trimming took off 0 bases at V and 1 base at J, with 13 bases between the two ends. The table came from immunoSEQ multiplex PCR; TCRdb's copy has only in-frame clones and leaves some out. This sample has 300,000 to 400,000 clones, with about 82% found just once. Details on this clone: Its antigen is not identified.

Specified treatment: around 19 received Ad26.COV2.S at low or high dose, single or two shots; 5 received placebo; per-sample allocation not given. Following the first vaccine or placebo injection, samples were taken on day 63. An Ad26 vector carrying the Wuhan-strain SARS-CoV-2 spike served as the vaccine. The chain couples TRBV5-6 to TRBJ1-1; the D is unclear. The source material was peripheral blood, sampled in a trial of Ad26.COV2.S vaccine versus placebo. This TCR was recovered from a person between 18 and 59 years old who received the Ad26.COV2.S COVID-19 vaccine or a placebo. This CDR3 reads CASSLGFGVENTEAFF. The CDR3 DNA sequence: TGTGCCAGCAGCTTGGGTTTCGGGGTTGAGAACACTGAAGCTTTCTTT.